This T cell receptor (beta chain) derives from a study of blood T cells in healthy people across ages. The table lists this clonotype with a count of one. There are 14 residues in the CDR3. V was trimmed by 3 bases and J by 10 bases, leaving 17 bases between them. Alongside a J-beta primer mix, a sample-barcoded 5' primer served in a second PCR lasting about 6 to 11 cycles. TCRdb itself ran the 5' RACE reads through MiXCR, one entry per CDR3 protein. In the table there are about 780,000 distinct CDR3 sequences, more than 25% of which are singletons. These records were also assigned to another study, of T cells of mothers and their children. That study reports: There were no persistent microchimeric T cell clones detected.

Material for sequencing was blood. This clonotype originated in a boy under 18 in good health. The chain employs TRBV12-3 or TRBV12-4 and TRBJ2-3, with D maybe TRBD2 (5 bases). The CDR3 sequence is CASSFRLPGGAQYF. DNA of the CDR3: TGTGCCAGCAGTTTTAGACTCCCCGGAGGAGCGCAGTATTTT.